Sequencing of this T cell receptor beta chain was carried out in a study of OX40 agonist ivuxolimab in advanced cancers. Sequencing used immunoSEQ multiplex PCR; TCRdb keeps in-frame clones, though not all of them. Of more than 12,000 clones in the sample, 91% were seen once. General study points: No antigen was identified for the clonally expanded peripheral T cells.

V was pared by 4 bases and J by 2 bases, with 9 bases between. CDR3 length: 13 residues. Germline V gene sequence: CDR1 KGHSY, CDR2 FQNENV. This clone turned up a few times. Its antigen is still unknown. The chain recombines TRBV16 with TRBJ2-7, with unresolved D. The TCR comes from an adult with an advanced solid tumor such as melanoma, head and neck, liver or kidney cancer. This sample comprised CD4+ or CD8+ T cells sorted from blood, obtained in a trial of the OX40 agonist ivuxolimab. This CDR3 is CASSPSKTYEQYF. CDR3 DNA: TGTGCCAGCAGCCCTTCCAAGACCTACGAGCAGTACTTC.